This entry lists 3 T cell receptor beta chains sequenced from one sample in a study of control samples from healthy donors and cancer patients. Assay used: immunoSEQ multiplex PCR; TCRdb lists only in-frame clones, some missing. Of tens of thousands of clones listed, less than 90% are singletons. Sequencing input: blood. These receptors came from a woman in her sixties or seventies in good health.

The chain uses TRBV15 and TRBJ1-2; 8 bases are a match to TRBD1. This CDR3 is 14 amino acids long. CDR1 LNHNV and CDR2 YYDKDF come from the germline V gene (reference sequence). The ends lost 2 bases at V and 8 bases at J; junction bases unmatched: 7. DNA of the CDR3: TGTGCCACCAGCAGACAGGGGGCCGAGGGGGGCTACACCTTC. The encoded protein is CATSRQGAEGGYTF.

V is TRBV7-2 and J is TRBJ1-5; maybe TRBD1 (5 bases). V was shortened by 5 bases and J by 9 bases, with 17 bases between the two germline ends. This CDR3 is built from 14 residues. The V gene's germline CDR1 is SGHTA and CDR2 FQGNSA. CDR3 coding DNA: TGTGCCAGCAGCGGCCCGGGACTCCGAGGGCCCCAGCATTTT. This translates into CASSGPGLRGPQHF. The full variable domain, rest sourced from reference TRBV7-2 and TRBJ1-5, is GAGVSQSPSNKVTEKGKDVELRCDPISGHTALYWYRQSLGQGLEFLIYFQGNSAPDKSGLPSDRFSAERTGGSVSTLTIQRTQQEDSAVYLCASSGPGLRGPQHFGDGTRLSIL.

The rearrangement links TRBV28 to TRBJ1-5; weak D call: TRBD1 (5 bases). Trimming removed 1 base at V and 3 bases at J, with 13 bases between. The CDR3 has 16 residues. CDR1 is MDHEN and CDR2 is SYDVKM in the germline V gene. The CDR3 protein is CASSLSAGNYNQPQHF. In DNA, the CDR3 is TGTGCCAGCAGTTTATCGGCAGGGAACTACAATCAGCCCCAGCATTTT. The entire variable domain, with the rest obtained from reference TRBV28 and TRBJ1-5, is as follows: DVKVTQSSRYLVKRTGEKVFLECVQDMDHENMFWYRQDPGLGLRLIYFSYDVKMKEKGDIPEGYSVSREKKERFSLILESASTNQTSMYLCASSLSAGNYNQPQHFGDGTRLSIL.